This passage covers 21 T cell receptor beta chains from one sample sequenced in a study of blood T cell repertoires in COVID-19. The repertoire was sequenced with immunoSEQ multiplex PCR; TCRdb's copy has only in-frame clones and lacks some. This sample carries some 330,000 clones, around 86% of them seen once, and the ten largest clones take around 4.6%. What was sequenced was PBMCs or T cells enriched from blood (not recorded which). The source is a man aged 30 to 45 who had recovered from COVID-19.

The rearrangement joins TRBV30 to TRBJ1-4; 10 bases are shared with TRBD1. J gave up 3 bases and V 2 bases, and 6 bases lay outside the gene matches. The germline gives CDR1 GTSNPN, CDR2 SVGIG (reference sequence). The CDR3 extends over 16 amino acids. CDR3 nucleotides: TGTGCCTGGAGTCAGGGACAGGGGTCGTCTAATGAAAAACTGTTTTTT. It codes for CAWSQGQGSSNEKLFF.

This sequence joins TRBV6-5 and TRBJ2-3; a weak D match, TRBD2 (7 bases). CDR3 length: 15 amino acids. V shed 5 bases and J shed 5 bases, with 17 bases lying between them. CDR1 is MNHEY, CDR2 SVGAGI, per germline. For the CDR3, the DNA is TGTGCCAGCAGTAGCCCGGCGGGGGCCGAAGATACGCAGTATTTT. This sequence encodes CASSSPAGAEDTQYF.

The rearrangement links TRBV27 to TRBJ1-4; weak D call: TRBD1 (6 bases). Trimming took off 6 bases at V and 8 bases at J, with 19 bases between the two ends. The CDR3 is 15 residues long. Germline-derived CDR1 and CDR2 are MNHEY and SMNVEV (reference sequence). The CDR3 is CASRGRGADWEKLFF. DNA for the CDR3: TGTGCCAGCAGGGGGAGGGGGGCAGATTGGGAAAAACTGTTTTTT.

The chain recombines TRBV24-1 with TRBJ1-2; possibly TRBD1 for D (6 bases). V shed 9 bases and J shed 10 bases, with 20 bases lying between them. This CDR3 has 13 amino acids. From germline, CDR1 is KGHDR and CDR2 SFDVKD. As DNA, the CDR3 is TGTGCCACCTCGGACAGATCTTATGGCGACTACACCTTC. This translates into CATSDRSYGDYTF.

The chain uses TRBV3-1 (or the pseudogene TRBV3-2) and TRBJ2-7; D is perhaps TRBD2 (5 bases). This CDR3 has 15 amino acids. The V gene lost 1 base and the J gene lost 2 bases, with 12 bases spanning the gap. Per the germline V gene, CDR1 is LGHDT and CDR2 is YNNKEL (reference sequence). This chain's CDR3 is CASSQVRAGPYEQYF. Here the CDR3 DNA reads TGTGCCAGCAGCCAAGTGAGGGCAGGCCCCTACGAGCAGTACTTC.

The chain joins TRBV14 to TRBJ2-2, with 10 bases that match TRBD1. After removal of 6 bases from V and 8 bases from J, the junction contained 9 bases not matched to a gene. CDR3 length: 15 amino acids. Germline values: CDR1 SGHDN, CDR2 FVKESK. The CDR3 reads CASSRQGAPPGELFF. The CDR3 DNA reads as TGTGCCAGCAGTCGACAGGGGGCTCCACCTGGGGAGCTGTTTTTT.

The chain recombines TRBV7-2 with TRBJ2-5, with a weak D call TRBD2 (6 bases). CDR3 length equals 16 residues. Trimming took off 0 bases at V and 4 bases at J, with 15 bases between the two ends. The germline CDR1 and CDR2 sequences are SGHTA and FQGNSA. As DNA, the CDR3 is TGTGCCAGCAGCTTAGCAAAGACTAGATTAAGAGAGACCCAGTACTTC. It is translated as CASSLAKTRLRETQYF.

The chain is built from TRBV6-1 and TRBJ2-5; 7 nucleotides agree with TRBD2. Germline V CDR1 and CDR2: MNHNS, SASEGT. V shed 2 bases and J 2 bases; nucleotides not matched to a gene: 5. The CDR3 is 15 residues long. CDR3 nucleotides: TGTGCCAGCAGTGAACTGCCCGGGAGGCAAGAGACCCAGTACTTC. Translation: CASSELPGRQETQYF.

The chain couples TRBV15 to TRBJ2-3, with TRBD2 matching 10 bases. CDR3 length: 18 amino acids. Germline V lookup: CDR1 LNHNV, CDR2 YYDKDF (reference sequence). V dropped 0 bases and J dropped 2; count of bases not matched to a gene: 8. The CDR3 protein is CATSRDHQRGGPTDTQYF. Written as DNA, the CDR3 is TGTGCCACCAGCAGAGATCATCAGCGGGGGGGTCCCACAGATACGCAGTATTTT.

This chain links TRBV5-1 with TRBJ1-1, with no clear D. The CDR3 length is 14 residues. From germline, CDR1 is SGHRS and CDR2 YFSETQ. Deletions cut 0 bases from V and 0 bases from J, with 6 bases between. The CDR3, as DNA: TGCGCCAGCAGCTTGGACACGTTGAACACTGAAGCTTTCTTT. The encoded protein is CASSLDTLNTEAFF.

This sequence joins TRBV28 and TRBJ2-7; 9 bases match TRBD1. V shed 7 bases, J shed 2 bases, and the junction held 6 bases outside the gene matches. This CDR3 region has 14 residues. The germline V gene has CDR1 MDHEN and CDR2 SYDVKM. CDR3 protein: CASTGTGTPYEQYF. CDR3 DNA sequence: TGTGCCAGCACCGGGACAGGGACACCCTACGAGCAGTACTTC.

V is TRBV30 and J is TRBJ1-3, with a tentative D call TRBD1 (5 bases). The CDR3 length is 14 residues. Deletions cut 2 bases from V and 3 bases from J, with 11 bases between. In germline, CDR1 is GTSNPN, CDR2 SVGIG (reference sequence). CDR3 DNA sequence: TGTGCCTGGAGTCAGACAGATAATGGAAACACCATATATTTT. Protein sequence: CAWSQTDNGNTIYF.

The CDR3 DNA sequence: TGTGCCAGCAGTTTGGACCGGGACAGTTTTTTGGGCTACACCTTC. This encodes CASSLDRDSFLGYTF. V gene TRBV28 combines with J gene TRBJ1-2; 7 bases match TRBD1. In germline, CDR1 is MDHEN, CDR2 SYDVKM. The CDR3 extends over 15 amino acids. V gave up 3 bases and J gave up 8 bases; unmatched junction bases: 12.

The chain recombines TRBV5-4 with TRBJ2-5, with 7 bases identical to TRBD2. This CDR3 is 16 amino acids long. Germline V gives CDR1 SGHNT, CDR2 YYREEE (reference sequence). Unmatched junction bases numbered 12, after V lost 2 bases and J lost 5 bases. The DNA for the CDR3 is TGTGCCAGCAGCTTCCTATCCAGCGGGGTAAGGGAGACCCAGTACTTC. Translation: CASSFLSSGVRETQYF.

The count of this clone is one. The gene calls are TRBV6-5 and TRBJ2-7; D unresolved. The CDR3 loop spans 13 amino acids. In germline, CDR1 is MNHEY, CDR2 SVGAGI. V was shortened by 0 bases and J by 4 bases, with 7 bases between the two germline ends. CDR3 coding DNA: TGTGCCAGCAGTTACTCGTTCCAATACGAGCAGTACTTC. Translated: CASSYSFQYEQYF.

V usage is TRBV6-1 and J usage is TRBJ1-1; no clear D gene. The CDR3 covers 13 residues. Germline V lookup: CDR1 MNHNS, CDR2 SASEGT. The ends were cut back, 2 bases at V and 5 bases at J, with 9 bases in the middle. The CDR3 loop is CASSERGRTEAFF. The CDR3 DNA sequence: TGTGCCAGCAGTGAACGGGGTCGGACTGAAGCTTTCTTT.

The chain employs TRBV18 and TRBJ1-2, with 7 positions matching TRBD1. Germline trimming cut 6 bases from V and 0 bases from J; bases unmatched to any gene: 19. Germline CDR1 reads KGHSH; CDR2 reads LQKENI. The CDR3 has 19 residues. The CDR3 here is CASSPTRTGAGGTNYGYTF. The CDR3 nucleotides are TGTGCCAGCTCCCCGACAAGAACCGGAGCAGGGGGAACTAACTATGGCTACACCTTC. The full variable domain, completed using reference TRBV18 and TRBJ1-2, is NAGVMQNPRHLVRRRGQEARLRCSPMKGHSHVYWYRQLPEEGLKFMVYLQKENIIDESGMPKERFSAEFPKEGPSILRIQQVVRGDSAAYFCASSPTRTGAGGTNYGYTFGSGTRLTVV.

As DNA, the CDR3 is TGTGCCAGCAGCCTCAGGGAAGATAATTCACCCCTCCACTTT. Translation: CASSLREDNSPLHF. V is TRBV3-1 (or the pseudogene TRBV3-2) and J is TRBJ1-6; TRBD1 might be the D (5 bases). The CDR3 has 14 residues. Germline V lookup: CDR1 LGHDT, CDR2 YNNKEL (reference sequence). Trimming cost V 4 bases and J 5 bases, with 9 bases left between them.

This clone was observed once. The CDR3 sequence is CASSFRPGGQETQYF. The CDR3 DNA reads TGTGCCAGCAGTTTCCGACCGGGAGGCCAAGAGACCCAGTACTTC. The gene calls are TRBV28 and TRBJ2-5; 7 bases line up with TRBD2. CDR3 length: 15 residues. Germline-derived CDR1 and CDR2 are MDHEN and SYDVKM. After removal of 3 bases from V and 1 base from J, the junction contained 5 bases not matched to a gene.

CDR3 loop: CASSSGTGGFYGYTF. The CDR3 bases are TGTGCCAGCAGTTCCGGGACAGGGGGCTTCTATGGCTACACCTTC. The V gene is TRBV28, the J gene TRBJ1-2; 12 nucleotides agree with TRBD1. The CDR3 contains 15 residues. Germline lookup yields CDR1 MDHEN and CDR2 SYDVKM. Unmatched junction bases numbered 4, after V lost 4 bases and J lost 4 bases.

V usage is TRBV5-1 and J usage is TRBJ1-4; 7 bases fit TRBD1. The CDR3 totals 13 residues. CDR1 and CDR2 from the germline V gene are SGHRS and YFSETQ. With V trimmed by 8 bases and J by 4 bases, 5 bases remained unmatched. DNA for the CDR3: TGCGCCAGTATGGGACAGCTTAATGAAAAACTGTTTTTT. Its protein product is CASMGQLNEKLFF. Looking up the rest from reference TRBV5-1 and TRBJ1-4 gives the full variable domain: KAGVTQTPRYLIKTRGQQVTLSCSPISGHRSVSWYQQTPGQGLQFLFEYFSETQRNKGNFPGRFSGRQFSNSRSEMNVSTLELGDSALYLCASMGQLNEKLFFGSGTQLSVL.